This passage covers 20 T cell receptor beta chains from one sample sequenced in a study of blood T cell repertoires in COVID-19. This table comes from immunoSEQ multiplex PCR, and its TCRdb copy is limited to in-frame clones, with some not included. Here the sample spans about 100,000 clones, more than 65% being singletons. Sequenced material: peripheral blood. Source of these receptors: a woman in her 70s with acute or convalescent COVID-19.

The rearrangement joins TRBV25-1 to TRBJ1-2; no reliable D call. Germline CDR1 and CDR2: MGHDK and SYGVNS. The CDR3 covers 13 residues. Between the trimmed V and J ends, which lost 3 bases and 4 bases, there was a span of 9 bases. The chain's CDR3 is CASSEAVGYGYTF. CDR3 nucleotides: TGTGCCAGCAGTGAGGCAGTTGGCTATGGCTACACCTTC.

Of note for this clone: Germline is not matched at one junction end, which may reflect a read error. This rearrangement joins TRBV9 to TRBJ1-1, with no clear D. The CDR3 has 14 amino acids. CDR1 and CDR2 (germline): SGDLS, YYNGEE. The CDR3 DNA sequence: TGTGCCAGCAGCGTGGCAGGCCAGAACACTGAAACTTTCTTT. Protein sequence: CASSVAGQNTETFF.

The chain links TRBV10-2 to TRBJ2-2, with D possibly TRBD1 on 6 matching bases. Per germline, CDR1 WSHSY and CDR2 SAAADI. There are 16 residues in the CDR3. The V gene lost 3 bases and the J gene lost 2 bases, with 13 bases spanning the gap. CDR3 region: CASSDPRGTNTGELFF. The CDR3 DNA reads TGCGCCAGCAGTGACCCGAGGGGGACCAACACCGGGGAGCTGTTTTTT.

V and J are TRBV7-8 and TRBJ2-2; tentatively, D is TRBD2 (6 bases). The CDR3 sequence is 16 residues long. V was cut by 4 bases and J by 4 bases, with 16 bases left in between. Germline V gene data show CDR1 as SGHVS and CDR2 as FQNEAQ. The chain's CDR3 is CASSWGRGSGTGELFF. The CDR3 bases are TGTGCCAGCAGCTGGGGCCGAGGTAGCGGCACCGGGGAGCTGTTTTTT.

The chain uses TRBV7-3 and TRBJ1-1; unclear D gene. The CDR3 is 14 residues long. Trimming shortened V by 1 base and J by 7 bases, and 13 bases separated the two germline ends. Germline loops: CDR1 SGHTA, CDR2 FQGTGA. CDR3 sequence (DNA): TGTGCCAGCAGCTTAAGTCCGGGATCCATTGAAGCTTTCTTT. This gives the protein CASSLSPGSIEAFF.

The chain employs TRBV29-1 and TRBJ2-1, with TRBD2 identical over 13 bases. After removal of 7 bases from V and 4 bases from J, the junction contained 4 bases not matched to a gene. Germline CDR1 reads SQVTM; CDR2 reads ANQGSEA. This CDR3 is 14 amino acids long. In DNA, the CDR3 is TGCAGCGCGTGGACTAGCGGGGGTTACAATGAGCAGTTCTTC. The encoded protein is CSAWTSGGYNEQFF.

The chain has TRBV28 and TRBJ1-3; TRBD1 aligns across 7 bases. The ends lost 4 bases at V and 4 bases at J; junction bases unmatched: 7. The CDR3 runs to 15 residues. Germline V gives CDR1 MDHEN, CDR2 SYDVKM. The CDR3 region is CASSYDRAGGNTIYF. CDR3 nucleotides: TGTGCCAGCAGTTATGACAGGGCAGGAGGAAACACCATATATTTT.

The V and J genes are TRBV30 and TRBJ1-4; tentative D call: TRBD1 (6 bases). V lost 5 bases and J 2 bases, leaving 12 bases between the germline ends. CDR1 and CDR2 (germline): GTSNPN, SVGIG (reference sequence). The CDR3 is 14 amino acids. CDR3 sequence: CAWGRRGTNEKLFF. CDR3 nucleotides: TGTGCCTGGGGCCGCAGGGGCACTAATGAAAAACTGTTTTTT.

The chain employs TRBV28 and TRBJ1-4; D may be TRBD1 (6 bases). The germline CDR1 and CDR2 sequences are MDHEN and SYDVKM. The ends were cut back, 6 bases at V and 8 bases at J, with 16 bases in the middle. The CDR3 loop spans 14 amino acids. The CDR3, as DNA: TGTGCCAGCAGACTCAACAGGGTGGACGAAAAACTGTTTTTT. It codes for CASRLNRVDEKLFF. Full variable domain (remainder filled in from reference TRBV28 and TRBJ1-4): DVKVTQSSRYLVKRTGEKVFLECVQDMDHENMFWYRQDPGLGLRLIYFSYDVKMKEKGDIPEGYSVSREKKERFSLILESASTNQTSMYLCASRLNRVDEKLFFGSGTQLSVL.

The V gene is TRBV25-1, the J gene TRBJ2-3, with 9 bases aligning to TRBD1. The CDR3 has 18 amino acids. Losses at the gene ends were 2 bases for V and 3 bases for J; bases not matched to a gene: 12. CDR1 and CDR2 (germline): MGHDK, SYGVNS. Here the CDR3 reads CASSETPGTGYRTDTQYF. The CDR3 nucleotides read TGTGCCAGCAGTGAAACCCCCGGGACAGGGTATAGAACAGATACGCAGTATTTT.

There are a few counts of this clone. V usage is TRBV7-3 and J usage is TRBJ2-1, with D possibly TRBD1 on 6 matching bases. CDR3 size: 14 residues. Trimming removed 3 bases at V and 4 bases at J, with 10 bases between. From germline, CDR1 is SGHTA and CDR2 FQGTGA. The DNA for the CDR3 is TGTGCCAGCAGCTTCTCACAGGGATACAATGAGCAGTTCTTC. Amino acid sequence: CASSFSQGYNEQFF.

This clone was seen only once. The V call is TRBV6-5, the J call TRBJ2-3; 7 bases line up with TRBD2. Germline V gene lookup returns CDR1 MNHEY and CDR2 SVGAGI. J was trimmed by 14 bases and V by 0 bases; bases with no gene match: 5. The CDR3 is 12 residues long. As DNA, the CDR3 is TGTGCCAGCAGTTACTCGGGGGGGGGAACGTATTTT. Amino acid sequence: CASSYSGGGTYF.

CDR3 nucleotide sequence: TGCGCCAGCAGCTTGGGTGGGACAGGCCCAGATACGCAGTATTTT. The encoded protein is CASSLGGTGPDTQYF. The chain recombines TRBV5-1 with TRBJ2-3; 8 bases match TRBD1. The junction had 4 bases not matched to a gene; V was cut back by 0 bases and J by 4 bases. The germline gives CDR1 SGHRS, CDR2 YFSETQ. This CDR3 region has 15 residues.

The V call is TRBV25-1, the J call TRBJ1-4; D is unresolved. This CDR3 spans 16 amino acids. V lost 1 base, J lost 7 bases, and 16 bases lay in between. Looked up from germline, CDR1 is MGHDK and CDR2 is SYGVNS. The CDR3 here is CASSESISVGGEKLFF. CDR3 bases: TGTGCCAGCAGTGAATCTATATCGGTCGGAGGTGAAAAACTGTTTTTT.

CDR3 region: CASSSHHRGEAFF. The CDR3 DNA is TGTGCCAGCAGCTCGCACCACAGGGGTGAAGCTTTCTTT. The rearrangement links TRBV7-8 to TRBJ1-1; 7 nucleotides line up with TRBD1. Unmatched junction bases numbered 6, after V lost 4 bases and J lost 7 bases. There are 13 residues in the CDR3. Looked up from germline, CDR1 is SGHVS and CDR2 is FQNEAQ.

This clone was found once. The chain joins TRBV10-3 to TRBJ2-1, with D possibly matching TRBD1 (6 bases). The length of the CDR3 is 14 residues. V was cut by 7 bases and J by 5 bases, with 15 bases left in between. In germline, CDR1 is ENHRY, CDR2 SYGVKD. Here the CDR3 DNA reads TGTGCCATCACTCCGGACAGTACCCACAATGAGCAGTTCTTC. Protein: CAITPDSTHNEQFF.

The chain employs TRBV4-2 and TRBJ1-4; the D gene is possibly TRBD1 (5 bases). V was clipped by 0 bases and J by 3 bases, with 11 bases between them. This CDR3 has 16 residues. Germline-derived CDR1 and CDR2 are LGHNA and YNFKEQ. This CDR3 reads CASSQDGAGANEKLFF. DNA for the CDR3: TGTGCCAGCAGCCAAGATGGGGCGGGGGCTAATGAAAAACTGTTTTTT.

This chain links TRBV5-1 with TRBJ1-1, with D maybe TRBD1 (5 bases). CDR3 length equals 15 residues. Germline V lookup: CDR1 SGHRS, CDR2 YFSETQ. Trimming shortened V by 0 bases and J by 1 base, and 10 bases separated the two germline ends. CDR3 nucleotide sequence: TGCGCCAGCAGCTTGGAGGGCAGGGCGAACACTGAAGCTTTCTTT. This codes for CASSLEGRANTEAFF.

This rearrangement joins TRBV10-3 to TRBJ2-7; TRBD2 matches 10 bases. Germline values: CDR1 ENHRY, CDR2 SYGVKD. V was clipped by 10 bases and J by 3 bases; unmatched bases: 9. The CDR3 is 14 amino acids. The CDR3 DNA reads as TGTGCCACCGAAAGCGGGGGGGCCCTCTACGAGCAGTACGTC. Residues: CATESGGALYEQYV.

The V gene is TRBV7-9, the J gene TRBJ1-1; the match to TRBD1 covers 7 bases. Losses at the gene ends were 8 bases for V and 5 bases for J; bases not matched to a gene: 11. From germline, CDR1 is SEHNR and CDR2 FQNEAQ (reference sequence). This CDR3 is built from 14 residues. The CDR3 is CASLLQGLGTEAFF. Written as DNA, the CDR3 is TGTGCCAGCCTACTACAGGGGCTGGGGACTGAAGCTTTCTTT.